This TCR beta chain comes out of a study of identical twins. Using its own MiXCR run on the 5' RACE reads, TCRdb lists one record per CDR3 protein. This sample has about 470,000 distinct CDR3 sequences, with more than 20% found just once. The CDR3 runs 16 residues. The V end was cut by 0 bases, the J end by 2 bases, with 12 bases between. The germline V gene has CDR1 SGHRS and CDR2 YFSETQ. This clonotype turned up a few times. The sample was also reused in another study, on T cells expressing NK-cell markers.

The sample taken for sequencing was CD4+ T cells sorted from blood. The clonotype comes from a woman under 30 in good health. The gene calls are TRBV5-1 and TRBJ2-1, with D perhaps TRBD2 (7 bases). DNA of the CDR3: TGCGCCAGCAGCTTGGAGGGGGGGGGCCCCTACAATGAGCAGTTCTTC. Its protein product is CASSLEGGGPYNEQFF.